In this sample, the clone carrying this T cell receptor beta chain turned up once. Unmatched junction bases numbered 5, after V lost 5 bases and J lost 7 bases. The V gene's germline CDR1 is LNHDA and CDR2 SQIVND (reference sequence). This CDR3 is 15 amino acids long. Method: immunoSEQ multiplex PCR; TCRdb's copy keeps in-frame clones and lacks some. The repertoire holds 70,000 to 80,000 clones, around 90% seen once, with less than 0.45% in the top ten. This entry comes from a study of T cell changes during pregnancy in multiple sclerosis. The rearrangement uses TRBV19 and TRBJ2-1; the match to TRBD2 covers 13 bases. The sequence was collected from a female donor with multiple sclerosis, enrolled in a pregnancy study. The sample consisted of CD4+ T cells from peripheral blood mononuclear cells, taken before pregnancy. CDR3 in DNA: TGTGCCAGTAGTGGACTAGCGGGAGACCGGAATGAGCAGTTCTTC. This encodes CASSGLAGDRNEQFF.